The T cell receptor (beta chain) under discussion was sequenced for a study of CD8+ T cells in alopecia areata. Treatment noted: oral pan-JAK inhibitor, 5-10 mg twice daily. As part of sample collection, lesional scalp punch biopsies and peripheral blood were taken from alopecia areata patients. The J segment lost 8 bases and the V segment lost 6 bases, leaving 7 bases of the junction unmatched. The CDR3 consists of 13 residues. The germline gives CDR1 MNHEY, CDR2 SVGAGI. Worth noting for this clone: What it binds is unknown.

The authors extracted RNA and reverse transcribed it into cDNA as the sequencing template. Method: immunoSEQ multiplex PCR; TCRdb's copy keeps in-frame clones and lacks some. The repertoire includes roughly 180,000 clones, approximately 51% of them detected once, and about 9.5% sits in the top ten. Points from the study as a whole: Tofacitinib delivered significant drops in scalp clonality and in expanded CD8+ clones among the top 100.

The sequencing here drew on CD8+ T cells sorted from blood, taken between weeks 51 and 52, from a patient treated with tofacitinib. The rearrangement uses TRBV6-5 and TRBJ2-1; 7 positions agree with TRBD2. The TCR was taken from a human donor with alopecia areata. In DNA, the CDR3 is TGTGCCAGCAGCCCCGGGGGGAGGGATGAGCAGTTCTTC. The encoded protein is CASSPGGRDEQFF.